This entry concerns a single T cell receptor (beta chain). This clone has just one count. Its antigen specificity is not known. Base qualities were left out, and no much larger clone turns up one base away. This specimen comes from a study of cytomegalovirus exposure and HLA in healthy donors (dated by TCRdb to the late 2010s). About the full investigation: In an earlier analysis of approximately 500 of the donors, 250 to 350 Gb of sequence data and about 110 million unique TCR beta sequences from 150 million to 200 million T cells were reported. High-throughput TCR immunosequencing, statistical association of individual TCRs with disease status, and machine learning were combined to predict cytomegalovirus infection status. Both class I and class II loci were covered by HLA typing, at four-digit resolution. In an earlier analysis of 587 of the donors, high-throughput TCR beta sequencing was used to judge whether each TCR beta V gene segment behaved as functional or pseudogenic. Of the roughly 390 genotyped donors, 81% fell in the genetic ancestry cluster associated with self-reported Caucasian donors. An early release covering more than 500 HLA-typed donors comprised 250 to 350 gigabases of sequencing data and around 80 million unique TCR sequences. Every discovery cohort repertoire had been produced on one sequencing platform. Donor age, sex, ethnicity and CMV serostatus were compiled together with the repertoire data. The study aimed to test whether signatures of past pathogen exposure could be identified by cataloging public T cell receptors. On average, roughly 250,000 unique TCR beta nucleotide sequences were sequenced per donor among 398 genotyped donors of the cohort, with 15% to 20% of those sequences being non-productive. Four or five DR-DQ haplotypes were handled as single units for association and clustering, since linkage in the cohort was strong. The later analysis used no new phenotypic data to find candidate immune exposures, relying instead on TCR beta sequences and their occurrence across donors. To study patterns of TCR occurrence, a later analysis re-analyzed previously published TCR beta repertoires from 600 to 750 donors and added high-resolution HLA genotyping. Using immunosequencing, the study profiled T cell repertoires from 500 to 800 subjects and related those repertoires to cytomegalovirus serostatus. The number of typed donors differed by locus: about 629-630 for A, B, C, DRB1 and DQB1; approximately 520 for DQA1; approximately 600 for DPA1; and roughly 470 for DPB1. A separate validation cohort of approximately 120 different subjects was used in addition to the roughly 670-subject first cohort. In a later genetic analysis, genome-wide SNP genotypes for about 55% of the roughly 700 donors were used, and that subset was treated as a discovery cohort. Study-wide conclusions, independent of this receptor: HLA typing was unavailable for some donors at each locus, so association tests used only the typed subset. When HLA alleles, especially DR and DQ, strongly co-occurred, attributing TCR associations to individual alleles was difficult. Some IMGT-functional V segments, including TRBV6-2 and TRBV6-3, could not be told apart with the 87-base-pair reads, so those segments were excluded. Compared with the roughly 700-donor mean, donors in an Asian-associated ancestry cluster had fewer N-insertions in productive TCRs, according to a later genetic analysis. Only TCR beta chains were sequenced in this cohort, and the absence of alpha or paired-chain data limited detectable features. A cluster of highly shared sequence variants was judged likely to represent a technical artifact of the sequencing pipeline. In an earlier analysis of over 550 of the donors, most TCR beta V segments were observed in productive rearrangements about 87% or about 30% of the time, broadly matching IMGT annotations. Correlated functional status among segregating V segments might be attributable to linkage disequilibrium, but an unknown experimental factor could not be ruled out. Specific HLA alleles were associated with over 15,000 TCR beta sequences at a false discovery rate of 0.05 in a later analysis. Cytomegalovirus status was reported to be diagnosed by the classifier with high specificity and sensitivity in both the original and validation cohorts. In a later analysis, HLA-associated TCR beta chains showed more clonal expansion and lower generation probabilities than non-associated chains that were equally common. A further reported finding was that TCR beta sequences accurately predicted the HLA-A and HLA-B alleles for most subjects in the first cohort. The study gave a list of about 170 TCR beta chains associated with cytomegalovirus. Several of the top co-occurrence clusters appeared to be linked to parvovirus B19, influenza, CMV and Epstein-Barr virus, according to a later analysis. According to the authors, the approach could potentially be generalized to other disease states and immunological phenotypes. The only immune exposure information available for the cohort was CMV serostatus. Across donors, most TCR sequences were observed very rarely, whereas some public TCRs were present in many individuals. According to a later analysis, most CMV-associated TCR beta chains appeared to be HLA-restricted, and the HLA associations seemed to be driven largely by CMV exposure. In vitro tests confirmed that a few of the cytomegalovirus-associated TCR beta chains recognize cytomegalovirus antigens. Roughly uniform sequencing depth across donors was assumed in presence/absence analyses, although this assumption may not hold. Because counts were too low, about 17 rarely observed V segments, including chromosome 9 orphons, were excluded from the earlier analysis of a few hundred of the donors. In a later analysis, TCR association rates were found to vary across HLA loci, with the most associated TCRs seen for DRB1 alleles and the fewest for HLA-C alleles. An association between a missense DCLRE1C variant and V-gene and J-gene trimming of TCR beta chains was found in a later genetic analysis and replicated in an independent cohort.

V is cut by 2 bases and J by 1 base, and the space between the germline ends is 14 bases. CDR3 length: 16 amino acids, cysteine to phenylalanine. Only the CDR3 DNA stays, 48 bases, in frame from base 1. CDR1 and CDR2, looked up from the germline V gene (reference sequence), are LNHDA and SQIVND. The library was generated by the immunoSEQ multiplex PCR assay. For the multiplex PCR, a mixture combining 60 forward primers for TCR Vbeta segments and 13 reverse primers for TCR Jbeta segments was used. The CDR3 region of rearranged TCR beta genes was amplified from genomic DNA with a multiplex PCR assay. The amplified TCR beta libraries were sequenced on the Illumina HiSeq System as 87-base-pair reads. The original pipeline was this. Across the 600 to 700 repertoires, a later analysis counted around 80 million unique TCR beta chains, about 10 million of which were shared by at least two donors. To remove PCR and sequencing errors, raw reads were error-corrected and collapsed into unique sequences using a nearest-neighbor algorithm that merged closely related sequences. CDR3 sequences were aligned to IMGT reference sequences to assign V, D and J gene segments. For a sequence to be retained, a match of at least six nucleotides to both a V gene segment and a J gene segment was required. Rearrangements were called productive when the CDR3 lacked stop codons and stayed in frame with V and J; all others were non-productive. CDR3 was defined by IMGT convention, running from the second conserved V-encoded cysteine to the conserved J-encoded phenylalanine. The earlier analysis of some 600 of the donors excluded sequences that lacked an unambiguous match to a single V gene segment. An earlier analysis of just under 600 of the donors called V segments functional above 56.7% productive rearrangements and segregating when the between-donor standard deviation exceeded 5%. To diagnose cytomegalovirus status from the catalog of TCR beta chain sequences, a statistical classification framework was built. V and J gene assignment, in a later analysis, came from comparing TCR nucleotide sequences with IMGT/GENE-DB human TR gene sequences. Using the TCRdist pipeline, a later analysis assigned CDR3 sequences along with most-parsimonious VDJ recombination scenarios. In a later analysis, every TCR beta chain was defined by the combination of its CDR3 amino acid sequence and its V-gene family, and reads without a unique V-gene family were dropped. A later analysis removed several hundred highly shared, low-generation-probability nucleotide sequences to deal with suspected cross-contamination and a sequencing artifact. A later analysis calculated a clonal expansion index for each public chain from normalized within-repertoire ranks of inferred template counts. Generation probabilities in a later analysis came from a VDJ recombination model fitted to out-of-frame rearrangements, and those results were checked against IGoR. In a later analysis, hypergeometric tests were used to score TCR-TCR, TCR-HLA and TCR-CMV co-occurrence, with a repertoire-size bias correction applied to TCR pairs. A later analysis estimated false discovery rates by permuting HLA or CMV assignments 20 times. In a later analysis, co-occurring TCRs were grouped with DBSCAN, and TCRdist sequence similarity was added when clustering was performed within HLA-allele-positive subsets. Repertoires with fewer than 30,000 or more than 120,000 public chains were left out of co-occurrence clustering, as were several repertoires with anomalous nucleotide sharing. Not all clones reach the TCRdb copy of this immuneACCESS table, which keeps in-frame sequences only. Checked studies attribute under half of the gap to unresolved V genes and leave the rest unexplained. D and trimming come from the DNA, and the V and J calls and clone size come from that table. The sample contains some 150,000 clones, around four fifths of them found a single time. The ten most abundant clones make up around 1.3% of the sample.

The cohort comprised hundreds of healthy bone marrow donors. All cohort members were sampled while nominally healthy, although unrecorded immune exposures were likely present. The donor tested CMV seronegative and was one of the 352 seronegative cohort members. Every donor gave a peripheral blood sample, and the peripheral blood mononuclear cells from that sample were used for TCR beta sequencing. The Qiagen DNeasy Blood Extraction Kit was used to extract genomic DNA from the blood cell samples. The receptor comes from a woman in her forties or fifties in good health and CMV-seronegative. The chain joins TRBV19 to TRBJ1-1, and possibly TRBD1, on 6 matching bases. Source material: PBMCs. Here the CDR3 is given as CASSISRGGANTEAFF. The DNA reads TGTGCCAGTAGTATATCCCGAGGGGGGGCGAACACTGAAGCTTTCTTT.